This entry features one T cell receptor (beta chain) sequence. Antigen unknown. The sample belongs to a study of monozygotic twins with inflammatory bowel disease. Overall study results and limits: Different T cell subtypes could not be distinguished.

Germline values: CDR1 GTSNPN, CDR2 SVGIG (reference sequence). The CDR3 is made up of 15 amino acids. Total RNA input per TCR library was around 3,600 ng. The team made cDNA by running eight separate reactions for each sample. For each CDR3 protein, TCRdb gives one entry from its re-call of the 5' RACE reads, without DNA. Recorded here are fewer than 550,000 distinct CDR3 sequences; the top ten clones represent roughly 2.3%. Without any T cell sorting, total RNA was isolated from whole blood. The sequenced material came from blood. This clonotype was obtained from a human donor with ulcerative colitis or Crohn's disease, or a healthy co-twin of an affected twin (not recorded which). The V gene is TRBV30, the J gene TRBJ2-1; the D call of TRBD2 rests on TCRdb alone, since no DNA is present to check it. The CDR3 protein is CAWRATTRQGKEQFF.